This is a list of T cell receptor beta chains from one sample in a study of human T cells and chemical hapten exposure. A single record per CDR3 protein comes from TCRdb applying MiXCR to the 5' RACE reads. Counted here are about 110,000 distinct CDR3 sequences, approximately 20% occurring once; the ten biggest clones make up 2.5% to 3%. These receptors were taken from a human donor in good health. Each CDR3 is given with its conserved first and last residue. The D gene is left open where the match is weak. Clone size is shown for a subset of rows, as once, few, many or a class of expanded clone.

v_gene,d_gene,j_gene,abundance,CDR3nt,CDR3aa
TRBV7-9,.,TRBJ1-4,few,TGTGCCAGCACCCTAGGGGGTCCCCCCATCAATGAAAAACTGTTTTTT,CASTLGGPPINEKLFF
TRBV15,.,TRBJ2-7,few,TGTGCCACCAGCAGACGCACCACAGGGAGCGAGCAGTACTTC,CATSRRTTGSEQYF
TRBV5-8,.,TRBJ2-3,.,TGTGCCAGCAGCTTGGGCAAACGCACAGATACGCAGTATTTT,CASSLGKRTDTQYF
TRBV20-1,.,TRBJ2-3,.,TGCAGTTCCCCCCACGACGGATCCACAGATACGCAGTATTTT,CSSPHDGSTDTQYF
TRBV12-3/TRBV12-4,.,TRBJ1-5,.,TGTGCCAGCAGTTTGGGAGGGGCCGTTAGCAATCAGCCCCAGCATTTT,CASSLGGAVSNQPQHF
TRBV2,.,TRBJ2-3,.,TGTGCCAGCAGGAGTAGGAGCACAGATACGCAGTATTTT,CASRSRSTDTQYF
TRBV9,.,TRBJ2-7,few,TGTGCCAGCAGCGGGACGGATGCCTGGCACGAGCAGTACTTC,CASSGTDAWHEQYF
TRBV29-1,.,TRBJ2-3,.,TGCAGCGTTGAAGGAGGTGGTGGGAGACGTGTAGATACGCAGTATTTT,CSVEGGGGRRVDTQYF
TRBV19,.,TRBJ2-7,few,TGTGCCACCAAAACTCCAGGGGCCTACGAGCAGTACTTC,CATKTPGAYEQYF
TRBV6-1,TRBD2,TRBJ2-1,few,TGTGCCAGCCGAGGGACTAGCGGGAGTAGCTACAATGAGCAGTTCTTC,CASRGTSGSSYNEQFF
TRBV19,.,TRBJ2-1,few,TGTGCCAGTAGTACCGATAAATTGCAGGGGGGGGTAGCGAATGAGCAGTTCTTC,CASSTDKLQGGVANEQFF
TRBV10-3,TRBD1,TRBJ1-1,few,TGTGCCATCAGTCCCGGGACAGGGAGTTTGGGCAACACTGAAGCTTTCTTT,CAISPGTGSLGNTEAFF
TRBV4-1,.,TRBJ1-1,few,TGCGCCAGCAGCCCTCCTGGGGAGAACACTGAAGCTTTCTTT,CASSPPGENTEAFF
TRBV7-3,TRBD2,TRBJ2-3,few,TGTGCCAGCAGCGCGGGACTAGCGGATACGCAGTATTTT,CASSAGLADTQYF
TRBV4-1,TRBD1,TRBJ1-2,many,TGCGCCAGCAGACTCACAGGGGGCGCAGATGGCTACACCTTC,CASRLTGGADGYTF
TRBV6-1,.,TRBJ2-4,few,TGTGCCAGCAGTGAAACGCAACTAGCCAAAAACATTCAGTACTTC,CASSETQLAKNIQYF
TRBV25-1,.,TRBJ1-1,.,TGTGCCAGCAGTGAATACGGGCCTGAAGCTTTCTTT,CASSEYGPEAFF
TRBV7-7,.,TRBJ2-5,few,TGTGCTAGCAGCTCGTGGGATGGAGAGACCCAGTACTTC,CASSSWDGETQYF
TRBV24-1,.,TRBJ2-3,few,TGTGCCACCAGTCCGGGACTCCCTCAGGGTACGCAGTATTTT,CATSPGLPQGTQYF
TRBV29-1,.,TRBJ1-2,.,TGCAGCGTTGATTGGGGGGACTATGGCTACACCTTC,CSVDWGDYGYTF
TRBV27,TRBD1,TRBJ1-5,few,TGTGCCAGCAACCCCCTCCTCCCGGGACAGGGAGGTCAGCCCCAGCATTTT,CASNPLLPGQGGQPQHF
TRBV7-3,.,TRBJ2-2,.,TGTGCCAGCGGGACGATTAACACCGGGGAGCTGTTTTTT,CASGTINTGELFF
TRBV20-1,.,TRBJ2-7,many,TGCAGTGCTAGAGTGGGGACCTTTTACGAGCAGTACTTC,CSARVGTFYEQYF
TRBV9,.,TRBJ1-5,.,TGTGCCAGCAGCGTAGCGGGGACAAGTAATCAGCCCCAGCATTTT,CASSVAGTSNQPQHF
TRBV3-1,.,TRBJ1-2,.,TGTGCCAGCAGCCAAGATGGCATCGAAACTTGGAGTGGCTACACCTTC,CASSQDGIETWSGYTF
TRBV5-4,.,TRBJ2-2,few,TGTGCCAGCAGCTTTCCGGGGCAGAACACCGGGGAGCTGTTTTTT,CASSFPGQNTGELFF
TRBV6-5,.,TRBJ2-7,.,TGTGCCAGCAGTTACCATAGCAGGGGGGGATCCGAGCAGTACTTC,CASSYHSRGGSEQYF
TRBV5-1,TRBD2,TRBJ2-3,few,TGCGCCAGCAGCCTCGGACTAGCGGGAGGACTAAGGAGCACAGATACGCAGTATTTT,CASSLGLAGGLRSTDTQYF
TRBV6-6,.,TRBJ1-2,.,TGTGCCAGCAGTTTAGGACAGCTTTATGGCTACACCTTC,CASSLGQLYGYTF
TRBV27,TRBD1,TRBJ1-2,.,TGTGCCAGCAGTTCGGGACAGGCCTTTAACTATGGCTACACCTTC,CASSSGQAFNYGYTF
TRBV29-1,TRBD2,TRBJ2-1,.,TGCAGCGTTAGTTCAGCACTAGCGGGAAATGAGCAGTTCTTC,CSVSSALAGNEQFF
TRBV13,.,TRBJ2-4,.,TGTGCCAGCAGCGCCCGTCTAGATAGCAAAAACATTCAGTACTTC,CASSARLDSKNIQYF
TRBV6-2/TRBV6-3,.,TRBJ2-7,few,TGTGCCAGCAGTTACGGAGTGGGCGTCCAGTACTTC,CASSYGVGVQYF
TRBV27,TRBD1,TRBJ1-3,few,TGTGCCAGCAGTGCCAGGACAGGGGCTGGAAACACCATATATTTT,CASSARTGAGNTIYF
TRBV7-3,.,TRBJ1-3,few,TGTGCCAGCAGCTTAAAACCTTTGGCGGGCGCTGGAAACACCATATATTTT,CASSLKPLAGAGNTIYF
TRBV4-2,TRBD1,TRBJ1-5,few,TGTGCCAGCAGCCCCGCCCCCCGACAGGGTTCTCAGCCCCAGCATTTT,CASSPAPRQGSQPQHF
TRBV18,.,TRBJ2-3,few,TGTGCCAGCTTCTTCGAGGATCGAACAGATACGCAGTATTTT,CASFFEDRTDTQYF
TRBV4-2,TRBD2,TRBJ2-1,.,TGTGCCAGCAGCCGAACACGGGGACTAGCGGGAGGGGGTGAGCAGTTCTTC,CASSRTRGLAGGGEQFF
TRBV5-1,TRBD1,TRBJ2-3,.,TGCGCCAGCAGGCCGGACAGGGGCACAGATACGCAGTATTTT,CASRPDRGTDTQYF
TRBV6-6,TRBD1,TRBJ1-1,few,TGTGCCAGCAGTTTAAATAACGGACAGGGGATAACAGCTTTCTTT,CASSLNNGQGITAFF
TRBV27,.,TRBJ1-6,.,TGTGCCAGCAGTATCCGAACGGGGGCTTATAATTCACCCCTCCACTTT,CASSIRTGAYNSPLHF
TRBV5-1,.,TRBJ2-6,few,TGCGCCAGTTTTGACCCTGCTGAATCGACTGGGGCCAACGTCCTGACTTTC,CASFDPAESTGANVLTF
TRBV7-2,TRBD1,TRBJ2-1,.,TGTGCCAGCAGCCCAGGGGGGACAGGTCGGGGAGCGTTGCAGTTCTTC,CASSPGGTGRGALQFF
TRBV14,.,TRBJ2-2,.,TGTGCCAGCAGCCAAGTCCCCACCGGGGAGCTGTTTTTT,CASSQVPTGELFF
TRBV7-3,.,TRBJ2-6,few,TGTGCCAGCAGCTTCCCCCGAGGGGGCTCTGGGGCCAACGTCCTGACTTTC,CASSFPRGGSGANVLTF
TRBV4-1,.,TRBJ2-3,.,TGCGCCAGCAGCGAAGGGGTTAAATTTGTTGAGGGGACAGATACGCAGTATTTT,CASSEGVKFVEGTDTQYF
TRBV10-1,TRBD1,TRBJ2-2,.,TGCGCCAGTCGGGGACAGGCGAACACCGGGGAGCTGTTTTTT,CASRGQANTGELFF
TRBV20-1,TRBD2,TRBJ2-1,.,TGCAGTGCTAGAATAGGCGGGAGAGGCAATGAGCAGTTCTTC,CSARIGGRGNEQFF
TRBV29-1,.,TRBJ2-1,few,TGCAGCGTCGGGGATCCCGTATTAAATGAGCAGTTCTTC,CSVGDPVLNEQFF
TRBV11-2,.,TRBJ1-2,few,TGTGCCAGCAGCAATAGCCAGGCTAACTATGGCTACACCTTC,CASSNSQANYGYTF
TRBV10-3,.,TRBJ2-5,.,TGTGCCATCAGTGAGTCGTGGGCCGCCTCCCAAGAGACCCAGTACTTC,CAISESWAASQETQYF
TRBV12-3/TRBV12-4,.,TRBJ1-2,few,TGTGCCAGCAGTTTCCCACGGAAGAATGGCTACACCTTC,CASSFPRKNGYTF
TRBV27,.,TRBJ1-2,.,TGTGCCAGCGGGGGATTTGGAATGGACAGAAATTATGGCTACACCTTC,CASGGFGMDRNYGYTF
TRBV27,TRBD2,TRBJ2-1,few,TGTGCCAGCAATCTAATAGCGGGAGTATCCTACAATGAGCAGTTCTTC,CASNLIAGVSYNEQFF
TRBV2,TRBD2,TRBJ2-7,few,TGTGCCAGCAGTGTCACTAGCGGGATAGTATACGAGCAGTACTTC,CASSVTSGIVYEQYF
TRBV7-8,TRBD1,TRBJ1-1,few,TGTGCCAGCAGCCCCGAGGGGGCAATGAACACTGAAGCTTTCTTT,CASSPEGAMNTEAFF